One sample yielded the 12 T cell receptor beta chains listed below, sequenced in a study of persistence of HIV-infected CD4 T cells. The stimulus was lysate of CMV-infected fibroblasts, 8.5 to 10 ug/mL. Sorted nonresponding memory CD4+ T cells were CD40L-negative, CD69-negative, CD45RO-high. These TCRs are of unknown antigen specificity. The libraries were made with immunoSEQ version 4 in survey mode. TCRdb's table, derived via immunoSEQ multiplex PCR, lists solely in-frame clones and lacks some. The data contain tens of thousands of clones, more than 75% of them seen just once; the ten biggest clones take up 3.5% to 5%. The input for sequencing was CD4+ T cells sorted from PBMCs after 18-hour stimulation, taken from a patient who received antiretroviral therapy. The receptors derive from an adult man with HIV who was CMV-seropositive.

This clone has just a few counts. The chain is built from TRBV18 and TRBJ1-6; 9 bases agree with TRBD1. The germline V gene has CDR1 KGHSH and CDR2 LQKENI. V shed 3 bases, J shed 9 bases, and the junction held 3 bases outside the gene matches. CDR3 length equals 14 residues. This CDR3 is CASSPPGQGSPLHF. In nucleotides, the CDR3 is TGTGCCAGCTCACCTCCGGGACAGGGTTCACCCCTCCACTTT.

The chain links TRBV18 to TRBJ1-1; D is possibly TRBD1 (6 bases). The CDR3 runs to 15 residues. The germline V gene has CDR1 KGHSH and CDR2 LQKENI. The ends were cut back, 3 bases at V and 1 base at J, with 12 bases in the middle. In DNA form, the CDR3 reads TGTGCCAGCTCACCTCGACAGGAAACGAACACTGAAGCTTTCTTT. It yields the protein CASSPRQETNTEAFF.

The chain recombines TRBV10-2 with TRBJ1-5; no definite D call. Trimming left V 3 bases short and J 3 bases short, with 12 bases between. The CDR3 runs to 15 residues. CDR1 is WSHSY, CDR2 SAAADI, per germline. The CDR3 DNA follows: TGCGCCAGCAGTGACTTCGGACGGTCCAATCAGCCCCAGCATTTT. This sequence encodes CASSDFGRSNQPQHF.

The rearrangement joins TRBV28 to TRBJ2-4, with 12 bases aligning to TRBD2. CDR1 and CDR2 from the germline V gene are MDHEN and SYDVKM. CDR3 length: 15 residues. Trimming took 9 bases from V and 1 from J; bases not matched to a gene: 4. The CDR3 reads CASRTSGGAKNIQYF. The CDR3 region has the DNA TGTGCCAGTCGAACTAGCGGGGGGGCCAAAAACATTCAGTACTTC.

The chain links TRBV2 to TRBJ1-2; possibly TRBD1 for D (5 bases). The CDR3 contains 10 residues. Germline V gene sequence: CDR1 SNHLY, CDR2 FYNNEI. V was trimmed by 7 bases and J by 8 bases, leaving 8 bases between them. The CDR3: CASKGDGYTF. Written as DNA, the CDR3 is TGTGCCAGCAAAGGGGACGGCTACACCTTC.

The chain joins TRBV5-1 to TRBJ1-4; 8 nucleotides align to TRBD1. Unmatched junction bases numbered 5, after V lost 5 bases and J lost 8 bases. The germline CDR1 and CDR2 sequences are SGHRS and YFSETQ. This CDR3 comprises 13 residues. CDR3: CASRGQGDEKLFF. The CDR3 DNA reads as TGCGCCAGCAGAGGACAGGGTGACGAAAAACTGTTTTTT.

The chain employs TRBV5-1 and TRBJ2-7; D is ambiguous. The CDR3 consists of 14 residues. V was shortened by 0 bases and J by 2 bases, with 9 bases between the two germline ends. Germline V gene data show CDR1 as SGHRS and CDR2 as YFSETQ. CDR3 sequence (DNA): TGCGCCAGCAGCTTGGCCGCAGGAACCTACGAGCAGTACTTC. Translation gives CASSLAAGTYEQYF.

The V and J genes are TRBV5-1 and TRBJ1-1; D not resolved. The CDR3 runs to 14 residues. Germline V lookup: CDR1 SGHRS, CDR2 YFSETQ. V lost 0 bases to trimming and J lost 1 base, with 7 bases between them. DNA for the CDR3: TGCGCCAGCAGCTTGGAAAGTCGGAACACTGAAGCTTTCTTT. It translates to CASSLESRNTEAFF.

The table lists this clone with a count of one. The chain links TRBV5-1 to TRBJ1-3, with 8 bases identical to TRBD1. V trimming: 4 bases; J trimming: 1 base; junction bases outside the gene matches: 10. Germline V gene data show CDR1 as SGHRS and CDR2 as YFSETQ. CDR3 length: 17 residues. As DNA, the CDR3 is TGCGCCAGCAGCCCCGTCAGCCAGGGGGCGTCTGGAAACACCATATATTTT. This sequence encodes CASSPVSQGASGNTIYF. Complete variable domain (other parts from reference TRBV5-1 and TRBJ1-3): KAGVTQTPRYLIKTRGQQVTLSCSPISGHRSVSWYQQTPGQGLQFLFEYFSETQRNKGNFPGRFSGRQFSNSRSEMNVSTLELGDSALYLCASSPVSQGASGNTIYFGEGSWLTVV.

V is TRBV7-3 and J is TRBJ1-1; a possible D gene is TRBD1 (5 bases). The ends were cut back, 5 bases at V and 4 bases at J, with 11 bases in the middle. Per germline, CDR1 SGHTA and CDR2 FQGTGA. The CDR3 sequence is 13 residues long. The CDR3 protein is CASSRQGVTEAFF. DNA of the CDR3: TGTGCCAGCAGCCGGCAGGGCGTCACTGAAGCTTTCTTT.

The chain couples TRBV5-1 to TRBJ1-1, with 11 positions matching TRBD1. The CDR3 is made up of 18 amino acids. CDR1 and CDR2 (germline): SGHRS, YFSETQ. V gave up 4 bases and J gave up 4 bases; unmatched junction bases: 15. For the CDR3, the DNA is TGCGCCAGCAGCCTCCACCTTGGGTGGGACAGGGGGAGCACTGAAGCTTTCTTT. Protein sequence: CASSLHLGWDRGSTEAFF.

The chain couples TRBV6-5 to TRBJ2-2; weak D call: TRBD2 (5 bases). V lost 8 bases to trimming and J lost 5 bases, with 9 bases between them. CDR3 length equals 12 residues. From germline, CDR1 is MNHEY and CDR2 SVGAGI. CDR3 sequence: CASGWRTGELFF. The CDR3 DNA is TGTGCCAGCGGTTGGAGGACCGGGGAGCTGTTTTTT.